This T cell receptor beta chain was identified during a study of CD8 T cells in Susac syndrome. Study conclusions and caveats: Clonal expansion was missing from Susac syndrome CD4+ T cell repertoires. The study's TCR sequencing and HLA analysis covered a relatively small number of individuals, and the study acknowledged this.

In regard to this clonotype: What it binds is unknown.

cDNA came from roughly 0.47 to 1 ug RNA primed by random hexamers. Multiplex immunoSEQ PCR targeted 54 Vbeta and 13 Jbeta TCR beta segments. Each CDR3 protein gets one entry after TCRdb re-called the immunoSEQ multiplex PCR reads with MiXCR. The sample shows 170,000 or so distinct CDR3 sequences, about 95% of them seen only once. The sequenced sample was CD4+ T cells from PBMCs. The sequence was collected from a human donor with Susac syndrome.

The CDR3 region is CSAKGGGNQPQHF. For the CDR3, the DNA is TGCAGTGCTAAAGGGGGAGGCAATCAGCCCCAGCATTTT. The gene calls are TRBV20-1 and TRBJ1-5, with TRBD1 as a possible D gene (6 bases). The CDR3 has 13 residues. CDR1 is DFQATT and CDR2 is SNEGSKA in the germline V gene (reference sequence). With 4 bases removed from V and 2 bases from J, the gap between germline ends came to 9 bases.